This TCR beta chain was recorded in a study of OX40 agonist ivuxolimab in advanced cancers. The table came from immunoSEQ multiplex PCR; TCRdb's copy has only in-frame clones and leaves some out. In the table there are 85,000 to 90,000 clones, roughly nine tenths of which are singletons. The junction had 15 bases not matched to a gene; V was cut back by 4 bases and J by 4 bases. Germline assignment: CDR1 MNHEY and CDR2 SMNVEV (reference sequence). The CDR3 is 17 amino acids. Exclusion applied to patients with autoimmune disease history or systemic immunosuppression. The TCR was taken from an adult with an advanced solid tumor such as melanoma, head and neck, liver or kidney cancer. V is TRBV27 and J is TRBJ2-7, with TRBD1 identical over 8 bases. This specimen consisted of CD4+ or CD8+ T cells sorted from blood, obtained in a trial of the OX40 agonist ivuxolimab. The CDR3 coding sequence is TGTGCCAGCAGTTCATTGACCGGGACAGGATCCTCGTACGAGCAGTACTTC. Its translation is CASSSLTGTGSSYEQYF.